This T cell receptor (beta chain) was observed in a study of cytomegalovirus exposure and HLA in healthy donors. The PCR employed 60 Vbeta primers together with 13 Jbeta primers. Here immunoSEQ multiplex PCR was the method, and the copy in TCRdb shows in-frame clones only, minus some. The table lists under 90,000 clones. The CDR3 extends over 11 amino acids. Germline CDR1 and CDR2: DFQATT and SNEGSKA (reference sequence). The rearrangement joins TRBV20-1 to TRBJ1-1; D unclear. The TCR originated in a man aged 50 or older in good health and CMV-seropositive. The sample taken for sequencing was PBMCs. CDR3 sequence: CRLSANTEAFF. DNA for the CDR3: TGCAGACTATCAGCAAACACTGAAGCTTTCTTT.